Listed below are T cell receptor beta chains from one sample, sequenced in a study of graft-versus-host responses after intestinal transplantation. TCRdb keeps only in-frame clones here, not all; method: immunoSEQ multiplex PCR. The sample lists roughly 50,000 clones, less than 95% occurring once. The sequencing used PBMCs, collected 650 to 690 days after intestinal transplant. These receptor sequences come from a human patient who received an intestinal transplant, so some T cells may come from the graft donor. CDR3s include the opening cysteine and the closing phenylalanine or tryptophan. A D gene is named only where the DNA matches it firmly. Clone size, where shown, is once, few, many, or a class for clones that have expanded.

d_gene	v_gene	abundance	j_gene	CDR3aa	CDR3nt
-	TRBV14	-	TRBJ1-2	CASSPTGGFGYTF	TGTGCCAGCAGCCCTACAGGAGGGTTTGGCTACACCTTC
-	TRBV9	-	TRBJ1-1	CASSVAQADTEAFF	TGTGCCAGCAGCGTAGCCCAGGCAGATACTGAAGCTTTCTTT
-	TRBV11-1	-	TRBJ2-1	CASSSWTSPPFF	TGTGCCAGCAGTTCGTGGACTTCCCCCCCGTTCTTC
-	TRBV6-1	-	TRBJ1-4	CASSEKRGITNEKLFF	TGTGCCAGCAGTGAAAAAAGGGGGATCACTAATGAAAAACTGTTTTTT
-	TRBV9	-	TRBJ2-1	CASSVVAVSYNEQFF	TGTGCCAGCAGCGTAGTGGCTGTATCCTACAATGAGCAGTTCTTC
-	TRBV6-1	-	TRBJ2-3	CASSDQGPTQYF	TGTGCCAGCAGTGACCAGGGGCCTACGCAGTATTTT
-	TRBV5-6	-	TRBJ2-7	CASSGRDPYEQYF	TGTGCCAGCAGCGGTCGGGACCCCTACGAGCAGTACTTC
-	TRBV7-9	-	TRBJ1-1	CATTNGARTEAFF	TGTGCCACTACAAATGGGGCCCGTACTGAAGCTTTCTTT
-	TRBV25-1	-	TRBJ1-4	CASSEYAGTWDEKLFF	TGTGCCAGCAGTGAATATGCGGGGACATGGGATGAAAAACTGTTTTTT
-	TRBV20-1	few	TRBJ1-1	CSARMNTEAFF	TGCAGTGCTAGAATGAACACTGAAGCTTTCTTT
-	TRBV1	-	TRBJ2-7	CTSSQEPQDKTEQYF	TGCACCAGCAGCCAAGAGCCGCAGGACAAGACCGAGCAGTACTTC
TRBD1	TRBV5-4	-	TRBJ2-7	CASSYPGQGYEQYF	TGTGCCAGCAGCTATCCGGGACAGGGCTACGAGCAGTACTTC
-	TRBV7-9	-	TRBJ1-1	CASSLGGITEAFF	TGTGCCAGCAGCTTAGGAGGGATCACTGAAGCTTTCTTT
TRBD1	TRBV9	-	TRBJ1-2	CASSALPGTAYGYTF	TGTGCCAGCAGCGCCCTTCCCGGGACAGCCTATGGCTACACCTTC
TRBD1	TRBV7-3	-	TRBJ2-2	CASSFSQGETGELFF	TGTGCCAGCAGCTTCAGCCAGGGGGAGACCGGGGAGCTGTTTTTT
TRBD1	TRBV19	-	TRBJ1-6	CASSTGQYNSPLHF	TGTGCCAGTAGTACGGGACAGTACAATTCACCCCTCCACTTT
TRBD1	TRBV7-9	once	TRBJ2-3	CASSLVWGIGQGVADTQYF	TGTGCCAGCAGCTTAGTTTGGGGGATAGGACAGGGGGTAGCAGATACGCAGTATTTT
TRBD2	TRBV18	-	TRBJ2-3	CASSKSGGPADTQYF	TGTGCCAGCTCAAAAAGCGGGGGGCCCGCAGATACGCAGTATTTT
TRBD1	TRBV5-5	-	TRBJ1-1	CASSEDRGRNTEAFF	TGTGCCAGCAGCGAAGACAGGGGGAGGAACACTGAAGCTTTCTTT
TRBD1	TRBV9	-	TRBJ1-6	CASSAHGRGQGATSPLHF	TGTGCCAGCAGCGCCCACGGGAGGGGACAGGGGGCAACTTCACCCCTCCACTTT
-	TRBV21-1	-	TRBJ1-5	CASSKATGIYQPQHF	TGTGCCAGCAGCAAGGCGACAGGGATTTATCAGCCCCAGCATTTT
-	TRBV29-1	-	TRBJ2-7	CSVRDVYYEQYF	TGCAGCGTCCGGGACGTATACTACGAGCAGTACTTC
TRBD1	TRBV29-1	-	TRBJ1-2	CSVGTGDNYGYTF	TGCAGCGTAGGGACAGGCGATAACTATGGCTACACCTTC
-	TRBV9	-	TRBJ1-1	CASSPQWDILNTEAFF	TGTGCCAGCAGCCCCCAGTGGGATATCTTGAACACTGAAGCTTTCTTT
-	TRBV19	-	TRBJ2-7	CASSHIFLVAPCFSYEQYF	TGTGCCAGTAGCCATATTTTCCTCGTTGCCCCTTGCTTCTCCTACGAGCAGTACTTC
-	TRBV18	few	TRBJ1-6	CASSRHSNSPLHF	TGTGCCAGCTCACGGCATAGTAATTCACCCCTCCACTTT
-	TRBV11-2	once	TRBJ2-7	CASSLGTNYEQYF	TGTGCCAGCAGCTTGGGGACGAACTACGAGCAGTACTTC
-	TRBV9	few	TRBJ2-2	CASSVEGGAVGGELFF	TGTGCCAGCAGCGTAGAGGGGGGCGCGGTCGGCGGGGAGCTGTTTTTT
TRBD1	TRBV6-1	-	TRBJ2-7	CASSQPGTGDYEQYF	TGTGCCAGCAGTCAACCCGGGACAGGGGACTACGAGCAGTACTTC
-	TRBV11-2	-	TRBJ2-7	CASSNYEQYF	TGTGCCAGCAGCAACTACGAGCAGTACTTC
-	TRBV11-2	-	TRBJ2-2	CASSYRVRTGELFF	TGTGCCAGCAGCTACAGGGTTCGCACCGGGGAGCTGTTTTTT
TRBD2	TRBV19	-	TRBJ2-3	CASSIGGGAVNTQYF	TGTGCCAGTAGTATAGGCGGGGGGGCCGTGAATACGCAGTATTTT
-	TRBV7-3	-	TRBJ2-1	CASSRGSYNEQFF	TGTGCCAGCAGCCGGGGGTCCTACAATGAGCAGTTCTTC
TRBD1	TRBV4-1	-	TRBJ2-7	CASSLLPGQDIHEQYF	TGCGCCAGCAGCTTACTACCGGGACAGGATATACACGAGCAGTACTTC
-	TRBV18	once	TRBJ2-7	CASSPGGGGITYEQYF	TGTGCCAGCTCACCCGGAGGGGGGGGGATAACCTACGAGCAGTACTTC
-	TRBV14	-	TRBJ1-6	CASSRGSYNSPLHF	TGTGCCAGCAGCAGGGGGTCATACAATTCACCCCTCCACTTT
TRBD1	TRBV2	-	TRBJ1-1	CASTQGGFTEAFF	TGTGCCAGCACCCAGGGGGGGTTCACTGAAGCTTTCTTT
-	TRBV2	-	TRBJ2-5	CASKGRGGRVQETQYF	TGTGCCAGCAAGGGGAGAGGGGGGCGGGTCCAAGAGACCCAGTACTTC
-	TRBV11-2	-	TRBJ1-1	CASSAWDVMNTEAFF	TGTGCCAGCAGCGCTTGGGACGTCATGAACACTGAAGCTTTCTTT
TRBD1	TRBV15	-	TRBJ1-1	CATSPGGAGVGPEAFF	TGTGCCACCAGCCCAGGGGGCGCGGGAGTAGGTCCTGAAGCTTTCTTT
-	TRBV30	few	TRBJ1-1	CAWSVATFEAFF	TGTGCCTGGAGTGTCGCGACTTTTGAAGCTTTCTTT
-	TRBV18	once	TRBJ2-6	CASSPGHSGANVLTF	TGTGCCAGCTCACCAGGTCATTCTGGGGCCAACGTCCTGACTTTC
-	TRBV6-5	-	TRBJ2-3	CASSRGRISTDTQYF	TGTGCCAGCAGTCGGGGACGGATTAGCACAGATACGCAGTATTTT
-	TRBV2	-	TRBJ2-5	CASTPSPTVHQETQYF	TGTGCCAGCACTCCTTCTCCGACAGTCCATCAAGAGACCCAGTACTTC
-	TRBV6-5	-	TRBJ1-3	CASSPSGGNTIYF	TGTGCCAGCAGCCCATCAGGTGGAAACACCATATATTTT
-	TRBV2	-	TRBJ2-2	CASSEQGPGELFF	TGTGCCAGCAGTGAACAGGGGCCCGGGGAGCTGTTTTTT
-	TRBV7-9	-	TRBJ1-4	CASTSKGPPGANEKLFF	TGTGCCAGCACCTCCAAGGGGCCCCCGGGAGCTAATGAAAAACTGTTTTTT
TRBD1	TRBV9	once	TRBJ1-2	CASSVQGVDGYTF	TGTGCCAGCAGCGTGCAGGGGGTCGATGGCTACACCTTC
-	TRBV18	-	TRBJ1-1	CASSPSEQGNTEAFF	TGTGCCAGCTCACCAAGTGAACAGGGGAACACTGAAGCTTTCTTT
-	TRBV12-5	-	TRBJ1-1	CASGLEGLRAFF	TGTGCTAGTGGTTTGGAAGGCCTAAGGGCTTTCTTT